What follows describes a single TCR beta chain. Its antigen is still unknown. This entry belongs to a study of beta chain features in type 1 diabetes. Every isolated RNA sample was fully reverse transcribed, so sequencing captured expressed TCRB transcripts. The repertoire was sequenced with immunoSEQ multiplex PCR; TCRdb's copy has only in-frame clones and lacks some. Of 900,000 or so clones detected, roughly a sixth appear once; the ten largest clones hold 0.02% to 0.025%. General study results and limits: With patients and controls alike, PCR might favor shorter templates to an equal degree.

The germline gives CDR1 ENHRY, CDR2 SYGVKD. The CDR3 spans 14 residues. V was pared by 6 bases and J by 3 bases, with 14 bases between. Via CD45RO/CCR7/CD25/CD127/CD95/CD27, cells of the CD4+ naive, central memory, regulatory and stem cell-like memory subsets were sorted. The origin of this receptor is a woman aged 18-35 years in good health. This sequence joins TRBV10-3 and TRBJ1-1, with a weak D call TRBD1 (5 bases). Input material: naive CD4+ T cells from blood. The CDR3 DNA sequence: TGTGCCATCAGCGAGGGACCGCTCGACACTGAAGCTTTCTTT. It codes for CAISEGPLDTEAFF.